This TCR beta chain was obtained from a study of cytomegalovirus exposure and HLA in healthy donors (dated by TCRdb to about 2017). Context from the whole study: An earlier analysis of 587 of the donors reported approximately 260 Gb of sequence data and about 120 million unique TCR beta sequences obtained from some 170 million T cells. All discovery cohort repertoires had been generated on a single sequencing platform. The study profiled the T cell repertoires of fewer than 850 subjects by immunosequencing and related them to cytomegalovirus serostatus. Class I and class II HLA loci were covered by the typing at four-digit resolution. The study was designed to test whether signatures of past pathogen exposure could be identified by cataloging public T cell receptors. Four to six DR-DQ haplotypes were handled as single units for association and clustering, since linkage in the cohort was strong. To predict cytomegalovirus infection status, the study brought together high-throughput TCR immunosequencing, statistical association of individual TCRs with disease status, and machine learning. In addition to the first cohort of around 670 subjects, a separate validation cohort of over 90 different subjects was used. To decide whether each TCR beta V gene segment behaved as functional or pseudogenic, an earlier analysis of over 500 of the donors relied on high-throughput TCR beta sequencing. In the later analysis, no new phenotypic data were used to find candidate immune exposures; instead, reliance was placed on TCR beta sequences and their occurrence across donors. The number of typed donors differed by locus: about 620-630 for A, B, C, DRB1 and DQB1; approximately 530 for DQA1; 606 for DPA1; and roughly 470 for DPB1. Among 300 to 450 genotyped donors of the cohort, an average of roughly 240,000 unique TCR beta nucleotide sequences were sequenced per donor, 15% to 20% of them non-productive. A later analysis re-analyzed previously published TCR beta repertoires from about 600 donors and added high-resolution HLA genotyping to study TCR occurrence patterns. An early release covering more than 500 HLA-typed donors comprised around 300 gigabases of sequencing data and 65 million to 100 million unique TCR sequences. Donor age, sex, ethnicity and CMV serostatus were compiled alongside the repertoire data. A later genetic analysis took genome-wide SNP genotypes for about 55% of the 666 donors and used that subset as a discovery cohort. The genetic ancestry cluster associated with self-reported Caucasian donors included around four fifths of the 398 genotyped donors. Study-wide conclusions, independent of this receptor: The study gave a list of 150 to 200 TCR beta chains associated with cytomegalovirus. An earlier analysis of approximately 500 of the donors showed that most TCR beta V segments appeared in productive rearrangements either about 87% or about 30% of the time, which broadly matched IMGT annotations. The only immune exposure information available for the cohort was CMV serostatus. Roughly uniform sequencing depth across donors was assumed in presence/absence analyses, although this assumption may not hold. Compared with the roughly 710-donor mean, donors in an Asian-associated ancestry cluster had fewer N-insertions in productive TCRs, according to a later genetic analysis. While some public TCRs were present in many individuals, most TCR sequences turned up only very rarely across donors. A further reported finding was that TCR beta sequences accurately predicted the HLA-A and HLA-B alleles for most subjects in the first cohort. According to a later analysis, most CMV-associated TCR beta chains appeared to be HLA-restricted, and the HLA associations seemed to be driven largely by CMV exposure. According to a later analysis, parvovirus B19, influenza, CMV and Epstein-Barr virus appeared linked to several top co-occurrence clusters. The sequencing pipeline was judged likely to have produced a cluster of highly shared sequence variants as a technical artifact. V-gene and J-gene trimming of TCR beta chains was associated with a missense DCLRE1C variant in a later genetic analysis, and the association was replicated in an independent cohort. The authors suggested that the approach could potentially be extended to other disease states and immunological phenotypes. A later analysis found that TCR association rates varied across HLA loci, with DRB1 alleles showing the most associated TCRs and HLA-C alleles the fewest. A later analysis found that HLA-associated TCR beta chains were more clonally expanded and had lower generation probabilities than equally common non-associated chains. Strong co-occurrence of HLA alleles, especially DR and DQ, made assigning TCR associations to individual alleles difficult. The classifier was reported to diagnose cytomegalovirus status with high specificity and sensitivity in both the original cohort and the validation cohort. HLA typing was unavailable for some donors at each locus, so association tests used only the typed subset. Linkage disequilibrium might explain the correlated functional status among segregating V segments, but an unknown experimental factor could not be excluded. Specific HLA alleles were associated with over 15,000 TCR beta sequences at a false discovery rate of 0.05 in a later analysis. Some IMGT-functional V segments, including TRBV6-2 and TRBV6-3, could not be told apart with the 87-base-pair reads, so those segments were excluded. A few of the identified cytomegalovirus-associated TCR beta chains were confirmed in vitro to be specific for cytomegalovirus antigens. Because counts were too low, roughly 18 rarely observed V segments, including chromosome 9 orphons, were left out of the earlier analysis of about 500 of the donors. Only TCR beta chains were sequenced in this cohort, and the absence of alpha or paired-chain data limited detectable features.

In total, approximately 690 healthy bone marrow donors made up the cohort. At the time of sampling, all cohort members were nominally healthy, though unrecorded immune exposures were likely present. The donor was CMV seropositive and belonged to the group of more than 250 seropositive cohort members. A peripheral blood sample was collected from each donor, and TCR beta sequencing was performed on peripheral blood mononuclear cells. Genomic DNA was extracted from the blood cell samples with the Qiagen DNeasy Blood Extraction Kit. The library was generated by the immunoSEQ multiplex PCR assay. The multiplex PCR relied on a mix of 60 forward primers for TCR Vbeta segments and 13 reverse primers for TCR Jbeta segments. A multiplex PCR assay on genomic DNA amplified the CDR3 region of rearranged TCR beta genes. The amplified TCR beta libraries were sequenced on the Illumina HiSeq System as 87-base-pair reads. On the study's bioinformatics: Across the 670 or so repertoires, a later analysis counted 75 million to 90 million unique TCR beta chains, around 11 million of which were shared by at least two donors. To remove PCR and sequencing errors, raw reads were error-corrected and collapsed into unique sequences using a nearest-neighbor algorithm that merged closely related sequences. V, D and J gene segments were assigned by aligning CDR3 sequences to IMGT reference sequences. Each retained sequence needed at least a six-nucleotide match to both a V gene segment and a J gene segment. A rearrangement counted as productive if the CDR3 had no stop codons and remained in frame with V and J, and every other rearrangement counted as non-productive. CDR3 was defined by IMGT convention, running from the second conserved V-encoded cysteine to the conserved J-encoded phenylalanine. In an earlier analysis of around 570 of the donors, sequences lacking an unambiguous match to a single V gene segment were excluded. In an earlier analysis of approximately 590 of the donors, a V segment was called functional when productive rearrangements were above 56.7%, and segregating when the standard deviation between donors exceeded 5%. To diagnose cytomegalovirus status from the catalog of TCR beta chain sequences, a statistical classification framework was built. V and J gene assignment, in a later analysis, came from comparing TCR nucleotide sequences with IMGT/GENE-DB human TR gene sequences. A later analysis assigned CDR3 sequences and most-parsimonious VDJ recombination scenarios with the TCRdist pipeline. In a later analysis, every TCR beta chain was defined by the combination of its CDR3 amino acid sequence and its V-gene family, and reads without a unique V-gene family were dropped. A later analysis removed several hundred highly shared, low-generation-probability nucleotide sequences to deal with suspected cross-contamination and a sequencing artifact. In a later analysis, a clonal expansion index was calculated for each public chain from normalized within-repertoire ranks of inferred template counts. A later analysis computed generation probabilities with a VDJ recombination model fitted to out-of-frame rearrangements, and checked the results against IGoR. In a later analysis, hypergeometric tests were used to score TCR-TCR, TCR-HLA and TCR-CMV co-occurrence, with a repertoire-size bias correction applied to TCR pairs. To estimate false discovery rates, a later analysis permuted the HLA or CMV assignments 20 times. In a later analysis, co-occurring TCRs were grouped using DBSCAN, and TCRdist sequence similarity was added for clustering within HLA-allele-positive subsets. Co-occurrence clustering excluded repertoires with fewer than 30,000 or more than 120,000 public chains, plus five with anomalous nucleotide sharing. As stored in TCRdb, this immuneACCESS dataset retains in-frame rearrangements with V and J assigned. A fraction of the clones does not appear; measured against another copy, unresolved V genes explain less than half of the discrepancy, and the remainder lacks a known reason. Clonal size and the V and J genes are those of that table, whereas D and trimming came from the DNA. Across this sample there are about 120,000 clones, with around 70% seen only once. Roughly 1.5% of the sample goes to the ten largest clones.

As regards this clone: The clone's antigen remains unknown. No much larger clone is present one base from it, and per-base qualities are unavailable.

CDR1 and CDR2, per the germline V gene, are WSHSY and SAAADI. The V and J ends are trimmed by 3 bases and 1 base, leaving 18 bases between them. The CDR3 runs 17 amino acids, cysteine and phenylalanine included. Solely the CDR3 DNA is kept, with 51 bases framed from the first base. The receptor comes from a man aged 25 to 40 in good health and CMV-seropositive. This chain is built from TRBV10-2 and TRBJ2-5, and TRBD2 may be the D gene, going by 5 matching bases. The specimen was PBMCs. Read as DNA, the sequence is TGCGCCAGCAGTGATTTCGGGGTCGAAGACCCCCAAGAGACCCAGTACTTC. Translated, this gives CASSDFGVEDPQETQYF.